The 21 T cell receptor beta chains below all came from one sample that was sequenced in a study of control samples from healthy donors and cancer patients. Here immunoSEQ multiplex PCR was the method, and the copy in TCRdb shows in-frame clones only, minus some. Of about 89,000 clones in the sample, 85% were seen once. Sequencing was carried out using blood. The source is a woman in her thirties or forties in good health.

The gene calls are TRBV3-1 (or the pseudogene TRBV3-2) and TRBJ2-5, with D possibly being TRBD2 (6 bases). The CDR3 has 15 residues. Germline V lookup: CDR1 LGHDT, CDR2 YNNKEL (reference sequence). The V end lost 1 base, the J end lost 6 bases, and 15 bases lay between the germline ends. In nucleotides, the CDR3 is TGTGCCAGCAGCCAAGCAGTGGGACTCCCCAAGACCCAGTACTTC. Its translation: CASSQAVGLPKTQYF.

The J gene is TRBJ2-7, the V gene TRBV29-1, with 11 bases lining up with TRBD1. CDR1 SQVTM and CDR2 ANQGSEA come from the germline V gene. The CDR3 has 12 residues. V lost 5 bases to trimming and J lost 6 bases; unmatched junction nucleotides: 3. The CDR3 is CSVRTGGAEQYF. As DNA, the CDR3 is TGCAGCGTTCGGACAGGGGGCGCCGAGCAGTACTTC.

The chain employs TRBV5-4 and TRBJ1-2; 8 nucleotides agree with TRBD1. Looked up from germline, CDR1 is SGHNT and CDR2 is YYREEE (reference sequence). V dropped 5 bases and J dropped 2; count of bases not matched to a gene: 11. This CDR3 is built from 16 residues. The CDR3 DNA reads TGTGCCAGCAGACGGGCAGGGGGCGCTTGGAACTATGGCTACACCTTC. It specifies CASRRAGGAWNYGYTF.

J is TRBJ1-1 and V is TRBV20-1; unclear D gene. CDR1 DFQATT and CDR2 SNEGSKA come from the germline V gene (reference sequence). V was pared by 3 bases and J by 2 bases, with 10 bases between. This CDR3 has 13 residues. The CDR3 protein is CSASRSGNTEAFF. In DNA form, the CDR3 reads TGCAGTGCTAGTCGCAGCGGTAACACTGAAGCTTTCTTT.

This clone was observed a handful of times. The chain carries TRBV6-4 and TRBJ1-1; the D is unclear. This CDR3 contains 13 residues. V lost 4 bases and J lost 5, with 11 bases in between. Germline values: CDR1 MRHNA, CDR2 SNTAGT. The CDR3 DNA is TGTGCCAGCAGTGCGGAAGCCTGGACTGAAGCTTTCTTT. This encodes CASSAEAWTEAFF.

This chain links TRBV15 with TRBJ1-1; no definite D call. Per germline, CDR1 LNHNV and CDR2 YYDKDF (reference sequence). V lost 0 bases and J 6 bases, leaving 17 bases between the germline ends. The CDR3 runs 16 residues. The CDR3 DNA sequence: TGTGCCACCAGCAGAGATCGTCGTGGAGGACCGGCTGAAGCTTTCTTT. Residues: CATSRDRRGGPAEAFF.

The V call is TRBV7-2, the J call TRBJ1-1; 7 bases map to TRBD1. Trimming took 7 bases from V and 1 from J; bases not matched to a gene: 6. CDR1 and CDR2 from the germline V gene are SGHTA and FQGNSA. The CDR3 totals 14 residues. CDR3 sequence reads: CASMAGQSNTEAFF. The CDR3 DNA is TGTGCCAGCATGGCGGGACAGTCGAACACTGAAGCTTTCTTT. The full variable domain, rest sourced from reference TRBV7-2 and TRBJ1-1, is GAGVSQSPSNKVTEKGKDVELRCDPISGHTALYWYRQSLGQGLEFLIYFQGNSAPDKSGLPSDRFSAERTGGSVSTLTIQRTQQEDSAVYLCASMAGQSNTEAFFGQGTRLTVV.

This CDR3 is CAWSVLGTGELFF. The CDR3 nucleotides are TGTGCCTGGAGTGTCTTGGGAACCGGGGAGCTGTTTTTT. This rearrangement joins TRBV30 to TRBJ2-2; D not resolved. The germline V and J ends were trimmed by 0 bases and 5 bases, with 7 bases remaining between them. CDR3 size: 13 residues. Germline loops: CDR1 GTSNPN, CDR2 SVGIG (reference sequence).

The V and J genes are TRBV19 and TRBJ1-1, with unresolved D. The V gene lost 6 bases and the J gene lost 5 bases, with 10 bases spanning the gap. CDR1 and CDR2 from the germline V gene are LNHDA and SQIVND (reference sequence). The CDR3 runs to 12 residues. The CDR3 protein is CASSPSGTEAFF. Written as DNA, the CDR3 is TGTGCCAGTAGCCCATCCGGGACTGAAGCTTTCTTT. The full variable domain, completed using reference TRBV19 and TRBJ1-1, is DGGITQSPKYLFRKEGQNVTLSCEQNLNHDAMYWYRQDPGQGLRLIYYSQIVNDFQKGDIAEGYSVSREKKESFPLTVTSAQKNPTAFYLCASSPSGTEAFFGQGTRLTVV.

This chain uses TRBV4-3 with TRBJ1-1; D is perhaps TRBD1 (5 bases). From germline, CDR1 is LGHNA and CDR2 YSLEER. V was shortened by 1 base and J by 4 bases, with 13 bases between the two germline ends. The CDR3 contains 15 residues. CDR3 sequence reads: CASSQGGGQGTEAFF. CDR3 coding DNA: TGCGCCAGCAGCCAAGGAGGAGGGCAGGGCACTGAAGCTTTCTTT.

This chain joins TRBV29-1 and TRBJ2-3; 7 positions agree with TRBD1. The trim removed 5 bases at V and 6 bases at J, leaving 8 bases unmatched. The CDR3 is made up of 13 amino acids. The V gene's germline CDR1 is SQVTM and CDR2 ANQGSEA. In nucleotides, the CDR3 is TGCAGCGTTAAGGGGGCCCGGTGGGATACGCAGTATTTT. This codes for CSVKGARWDTQYF.

The rearrangement links TRBV18 to TRBJ2-1; D possibly matches TRBD1 or TRBD2 (6 bases each). Germline lookup yields CDR1 KGHSH and CDR2 LQKENI. V was pared by 6 bases and J by 10 bases, with 22 bases between. The CDR3 loop spans 15 amino acids. CDR3 nucleotide sequence: TGTGCCAGCTCGCCGGGACTCGACCGAGGGGGGGAGCAGTTCTTC. Protein: CASSPGLDRGGEQFF.

As concerns this clone: This specimen includes other DNA sequences encoding the same CDR3. The CDR3 loop is CASSDRQNTEAFF. CDR3 nucleotide sequence: TGTGCCAGCAGCGACAGGCAGAACACTGAAGCTTTCTTT. The rearrangement joins TRBV6-6 to TRBJ1-1, with D possibly matching TRBD1 (6 bases). The CDR3 is made up of 13 amino acids. Germline V gives CDR1 MNHNY, CDR2 SVGAGI (reference sequence). V was cut by 6 bases and J by 1 base, with 9 bases left in between.

The CDR3 nucleotides read TGTGCCAGCAGTGAAGGTACAGGGCGGTGGGATGAAAAACTGTTTTTT. This sequence encodes CASSEGTGRWDEKLFF. This chain joins TRBV2 and TRBJ1-4, with D perhaps TRBD1 (6 bases). This CDR3 region has 16 residues. The V gene lost 1 base and the J gene lost 6 bases, with 15 bases spanning the gap. CDR1 is SNHLY, CDR2 FYNNEI, per germline.

This clone occurred once. The chain joins TRBV6-5 to TRBJ1-6; 10 bases are shared with TRBD1. V dropped 0 bases and J dropped 10; count of bases not matched to a gene: 3. CDR1 MNHEY and CDR2 SVGAGI come from the germline V gene. The CDR3 is 15 residues long. CDR3 bases: TGTGCCAGCAGTTACTCGGGACAGGGGACCTCACCCCTCCACTTT. It translates to CASSYSGQGTSPLHF.

This clone was detected a few times. In DNA, the CDR3 is TGTGCCAGCAGCACCCGGGACAGGGTAGGAGAGACCCAGTACTTC. Amino acids: CASSTRDRVGETQYF. The rearrangement joins TRBV11-3 to TRBJ2-5, with 9 bases aligning to TRBD1. The V and J ends lost 5 bases and 4 bases, in that order; junction bases with no gene match: 8. From germline, CDR1 is SGHNT and CDR2 YENEEA. The CDR3 covers 15 residues.

The gene calls are TRBV27 and TRBJ1-1; D might be TRBD1 (5 bases). V lost 10 bases and J lost 1, with 13 bases in between. The CDR3 runs 13 residues. Germline values: CDR1 MNHEY, CDR2 SMNVEV (reference sequence). The CDR3 DNA follows: TGTGCCACCCGAGGGACGAGGAACACTGAAGCTTTCTTT. Translated, it gives CATRGTRNTEAFF.

This chain links TRBV3-1 (or the pseudogene TRBV3-2) with TRBJ1-5; the D is unclear. The germline V gene encodes CDR1 LGHDT and CDR2 YNNKEL (reference sequence). The CDR3 totals 14 residues. V lost 3 bases to trimming and J lost 11 bases, with 17 bases between them. The CDR3 coding sequence is TGTGCCAGCAGCCAGAACGAAAGGGTGCGGTCCCAGCATTTT. Its protein is CASSQNERVRSQHF.

The rearrangement uses TRBV3-1 (or the pseudogene TRBV3-2) and TRBJ1-1, with D unclear. The CDR3 has 11 residues. Trimming shortened V by 5 bases and J by 3 bases, and 4 bases separated the two germline ends. Germline CDR1 and CDR2: LGHDT and YNNKEL (reference sequence). CDR3 in amino acids: CASSLDTEAFF. The DNA of the CDR3 is TGTGCCAGCAGCTTGGACACTGAAGCTTTCTTT.

In its sample, this clone was seen once. The genes are TRBV19 and TRBJ2-2; TRBD1 matches 8 bases. The germline V gene has CDR1 LNHDA and CDR2 SQIVND (reference sequence). This CDR3 contains 18 residues. J was trimmed by 4 bases and V by 4 bases; bases with no gene match: 14. DNA for the CDR3: TGTGCCAGTAGTAGGTCCGACAGGGGTATAGAGAGCACCGGGGAGCTGTTTTTT. This encodes CASSRSDRGIESTGELFF.

The V gene is TRBV5-1, the J gene TRBJ2-2, with TRBD1 identical over 11 bases. The CDR3 contains 16 residues. Losses at the gene ends were 3 bases for V and 4 bases for J; bases not matched to a gene: 5. The germline V gene has CDR1 SGHRS and CDR2 YFSETQ. CDR3 coding DNA: TGCGCCAGCAGCTCCGCCGGGACAGGGGGCACCGGGGAGCTGTTTTTT. Its protein is CASSSAGTGGTGELFF.